The rows below give T cell receptor beta chains drawn from one sample of a study of beta chain features in type 1 diabetes. TCRdb's copy holds only in-frame clones and misses some; the assay was immunoSEQ multiplex PCR. In the table there are a few hundred thousand clones, 11% to 15% of which are singletons. What was sequenced was naive CD4+ T cells from blood. The receptors were sampled from a man younger than 45 in good health. The CDR3 runs from the conserved cysteine through the conserved F or W. The D gene is left open where the match is weak. A clone size is listed for some rows: how often the clone was seen (once, few, many), or a class if it is expanded.

>TRBV7-2|.|TRBJ2-3|.
TGTGCCAGCGGAAGGAGGGGGGCCCTCACAGATACGCAGTATTTT
CASGRRGALTDTQYF
>TRBV11-2|TRBD1|TRBJ2-5|few
TGTGCCAGCAGCTGGGACAGGAGCCCGTCCCAGTACTTC
CASSWDRSPSQYF
>TRBV5-4|.|TRBJ2-1|few
TGTGCCAGCAGCCCCTCGGGCGGGCCAGCACTGTACAATGAGCAGTTCTTC
CASSPSGGPALYNEQFF
>TRBV29-1|.|TRBJ2-5|.
TGCAGCGTTGCGTTTGGTTTAGCGGAAGCAGAGACCCAGTACTTC
CSVAFGLAEAETQYF
>TRBV13|.|TRBJ2-3|.
TGTGCCAGCAGTAGCGGAACTAGCACAGATACGCAGTATTTT
CASSSGTSTDTQYF
>TRBV7-2|.|TRBJ1-2|.
TGTGCCAGCAGCCTGCAGCGATCCTCTGGCTACACCTTC
CASSLQRSSGYTF
>TRBV7-9|.|TRBJ2-1|few
TGTGCCAGCAGCTTAGAAGGCAGCTACAATGAGCAGTTCTTC
CASSLEGSYNEQFF
>TRBV9|.|TRBJ2-3|.
TGTGCCAGCAGCGTAAGTGGCAGAACTAGCACAGATACGCAGTATTTT
CASSVSGRTSTDTQYF
>TRBV9|.|TRBJ2-3|.
TGTGCCAGCAGCCCCATGTTGTTAGGAGGAGATACGCAGTATTTT
CASSPMLLGGDTQYF
>TRBV7-9|.|TRBJ2-7|.
TGTGCCAGCAGCTTATTTGGCGAGGGCCTCGAGCAGTACTTC
CASSLFGEGLEQYF
>TRBV7-2|TRBD2|TRBJ2-1|.
TGTGCCAGCAGCCGCCGCGGGGGGGCAGTTGAGCAGTTCTTC
CASSRRGGAVEQFF
>TRBV29-1|TRBD2|TRBJ2-7|.
TGCAGCGCAGCAGTAGCGGGGAGACTCTACGAGCAGTACTTC
CSAAVAGRLYEQYF
>TRBV10-2|TRBD1|TRBJ2-1|.
TGCGCCAGCAGCGGCCTGGGACAGAGCTCCTACAATGAGCAGTTCTTC
CASSGLGQSSYNEQFF
>TRBV18|.|TRBJ2-2|.
TGTGCCAGCCCGGGGAGCGTCCCCGGGGAGCTGTTTTTT
CASPGSVPGELFF
>TRBV9|TRBD1|TRBJ1-1|.
TGTGCCAGCAGCGTAGGACAGGGGAACACTGAAGCTTTCTTT
CASSVGQGNTEAFF
>TRBV25-1|.|TRBJ2-2|few
TGTGCCAGCAGTGAATGGGGGTTAATTTCTGCCACCGGGGAGCTGTTTTTT
CASSEWGLISATGELFF
>TRBV18|.|TRBJ2-7|few
TGTGCCAGCTCACCATCAGGCAGCTACGAGCAGTACTTC
CASSPSGSYEQYF
>TRBV6-5|.|TRBJ2-2|few
TGTGCCAGCAGTTACGATCCCCAGGTCACCGGGGAGCTGTTTTTT
CASSYDPQVTGELFF
>TRBV10-3|TRBD1|TRBJ2-1|few
TGTGCCATCAGTGGGACAGGGCCCAGGTACAATGAGCAGTTCTTC
CAISGTGPRYNEQFF
>TRBV10-3|TRBD1|TRBJ1-3|.
TGTGCCATCTCAGGAACAGGGGGCAGAGACACCATATATTTT
CAISGTGGRDTIYF
>TRBV29-1|TRBD1|TRBJ2-7|.
TGCAGCGTTCGGATGGACAGGGACCACGAGCAGTACTTC
CSVRMDRDHEQYF
>TRBV18|.|TRBJ2-7|few
TGTGCCAGCTCAGGACAAACCTACGAGCAGTACTTC
CASSGQTYEQYF
>TRBV4-3|TRBD2|TRBJ2-5|few
TGCGCCAGCAGCCAACAAATAGCGGGGGAGGGTGAGACCCAGTACTTC
CASSQQIAGEGETQYF
>TRBV4-3|.|TRBJ2-6|.
TGCGCCAGCAGCCAAGCCGGACACCGAATCGGCTCTGGGGCCAACGTCCTGACTTTC
CASSQAGHRIGSGANVLTF
>TRBV5-1|TRBD1|TRBJ2-3|once
TGCGCCAGCTTCGGACAGGCCACAGATACGCAGTATTTT
CASFGQATDTQYF
>TRBV5-1|TRBD1|TRBJ1-1|few
TGCGCCAGCAGCTTGGGTCTACCCGGGACAGGGGTTTCTGAAGCTTTCTTT
CASSLGLPGTGVSEAFF
>TRBV6-5|.|TRBJ1-2|.
TGTGCCAGCAGTAACTACTATGGCTACACCTTC
CASSNYYGYTF
>TRBV11-2|.|TRBJ2-3|.
TGTGCCAGCAGCTATTTCGTGGATACGCAGTATTTT
CASSYFVDTQYF
>TRBV30|TRBD2|TRBJ2-5|.
TGTGCCTTTCTCCGGGACGGGCGGGAGGAGACCCAGTACTTC
CAFLRDGREETQYF
>TRBV29-1|.|TRBJ2-7|few
TGCAGCGCGGGCCCGGAGAGGGGTCACGAGCAGTACTTC
CSAGPERGHEQYF
>TRBV14|.|TRBJ1-6|.
TGTGCCAGCAGCCACACAGGCGGTAATTCACCCCTCCACTTT
CASSHTGGNSPLHF
>TRBV7-8|TRBD2|TRBJ2-4|.
TGTGCCAGCAGCTTAGCACTAGCGGGAGTTCACATTCAGTACTTC
CASSLALAGVHIQYF
>TRBV5-1|.|TRBJ2-6|.
TGCGCCAGCAGCTTGGGATCTTGGCGTGGGGCCAACGTCCTGACTTTC
CASSLGSWRGANVLTF
>TRBV27|.|TRBJ1-1|.
TGTGCCAGCAGTTTACAAGGAGGGGCGATAGCTTTCTTT
CASSLQGGAIAFF
>TRBV5-4|.|TRBJ2-6|few
TGTGCCAGCAATCCCTCTGGGGCCAACGTCCTGACTTTC
CASNPSGANVLTF
>TRBV4-1|.|TRBJ1-2|few
TGCGCCAGCAGCCCTCTTACAAGGGACCCCTATGGCTACACCTTC
CASSPLTRDPYGYTF
>TRBV6-1|TRBD1|TRBJ1-1|.
TGTGCCAGCAGTGGGACAGGGGGCTGGGTTGGCGCTGAAGCTTTCTTT
CASSGTGGWVGAEAFF